This T cell receptor (beta chain) was sequenced for a study of blood T cells in healthy people across ages. CDR1 and CDR2 (germline): SGHVS, FNYEAQ. The CDR3 sequence is 15 residues long. With a J-beta primer mix and a sample-barcoded 5' primer, a second PCR ran about 7 to 12 cycles. TCRdb fed the 5' RACE reads into MiXCR, producing one record per CDR3 protein. The repertoire holds approximately 290,000 distinct CDR3 sequences, around 30% seen once, with 29% in the top ten. This sequence was found in a woman aged 70 to 79 in good health. The chain uses TRBV7-6 and TRBJ2-5, with TRBD1 identical over 7 bases. Gene TRBJ2-7 matches the end of the DNA better, so the J call may be wrong. The sequencing input was blood. The CDR3 nucleotides are TGTGCCAGCAGCTTAGATCCGGGACAGATCTACGAGCAGTACTTC. Its protein is CASSLDPGQIYEQYF.